Below are 32 T cell receptor beta chains sequenced from a single sample in a study of tumor-infiltrating lymphocytes in primary liver carcinoma. Making TCR beta cDNA involved roughly 0.55 ug total RNA and a constant-region primer. Three nested multiplex PCR rounds of slightly modified ARM-PCR generated TCR beta libraries. Running roughly 10 cycles apiece, the first two PCR rounds relied on TRBV1-TRBV30 forward primers together with a C-beta reverse primer. Using its own MiXCR run on the multiplex PCR reads, TCRdb lists one record per CDR3 protein. The sample holds fewer than 110,000 distinct CDR3 sequences, around 66% seen once. Scientists recovered RNA and DNA together from roughly 21-30 mg of unsorted bulk tissue. Input material: liver tumor tissue from sampling region 2. Indicated subset: tumor region T2, inferior pole. The source of these receptors is a woman aged 55-69 years with primary liver carcinoma and hepatitis B virus infection.

In its sample, this clonotype was seen a few times. This chain uses TRBV21-1 with TRBJ2-1; the table's D call TRBD1 went unverified against the DNA. TRBV21-1 is a pseudogene locus. The CDR3 runs 17 residues. CDR3 region: CASSKNGDRGLYNEQFF. The CDR3 DNA follows: TGTGCCAGCAGCAAAAACGGGGACAGGGGGCTGTACAATGAGCAGTTCTTC.

On this clonotype itself: A much larger clonotype is one base distant, so this may be a read error. The chain links TRBV5-1 to TRBJ2-3, with D tentatively TRBD1 or TRBD2 (5 bases each). Trimming cost V 4 bases and J 4 bases, with 10 bases left between them. There are 13 residues in the CDR3. CDR1 and CDR2 from the germline V gene are SGHRS and YFSETQ. The CDR3 region is CASSIQDSDTQYF. CDR3 in DNA: TGCGCCAGCAGCATACAGGACTCAGATACGCAGTATTTT. Full variable domain (missing parts from reference TRBV5-1 and TRBJ2-3): KAGVTQTPRYLIKTRGQQVTLSCSPISGHRSVSWYQQTPGQGLQFLFEYFSETQRNKGNFPGRFSGRQFSNSRSEMNVSTLELGDSALYLCASSIQDSDTQYFGPGTRLTVL.

The CDR3: CASSYSRGSGREISYF. CDR3 nucleotide sequence: TGTGCCAGCAGCTACTCCCGTGGTAGCGGGAGAGAGATCTCGTACTTC. The chain couples TRBV11-2 to TRBJ2-5; 9 bases match TRBD2. J was trimmed by 13 bases and V by 4 bases; bases with no gene match: 19. The germline V gene encodes CDR1 SGHAT and CDR2 FQNNGV. There are 16 residues in the CDR3.

About this clonotype itself: A read error is possible here, since a much larger clone lies one base away. This sequence joins TRBV30 and TRBJ1-3; unclear D gene. Germline assignment: CDR1 GTSNPN and CDR2 SVGIG (reference sequence). This CDR3 contains 14 residues. The CDR3 loop is CVWRERTYGNTIYF. The CDR3 DNA reads TGTGTCTGGAGAGAAAGAACATATGGAAACACCATATATTTT.

This chain links TRBV19 with TRBJ1-1; a weak D match, TRBD1 (5 bases). Germline values: CDR1 LNHDA, CDR2 SQIVND (reference sequence). The CDR3 sequence is 15 residues long. V was clipped by 1 base and J by 4 bases, with 13 bases between them. CDR3 protein: CASSIGQSLGTEAFF. The DNA for the CDR3 is TGTGCCAGTAGTATAGGACAGTCCTTGGGCACTGAAGCTTTCTTT.

CDR3 amino acids: CASSPIGTGRAQHF. CDR3 bases: TGCGCCAGCAGCCCAATCGGGACGGGTCGGGCCCAGCATTTT. V gene TRBV4-1 combines with J gene TRBJ1-5, with a tentative D call TRBD1 (5 bases). The CDR3 covers 14 residues. Germline lookup yields CDR1 MGHRA and CDR2 YSYEKL. Trimming shortened V by 4 bases and J by 11 bases, and 18 bases separated the two germline ends.

Note on this clonotype: Compared with germline, one end of the junction differs, possibly owing to a read error. The chain links TRBV11-1 to TRBJ2-6; the D gene could be TRBD1 or TRBD2 (5 bases each). The CDR3 loop spans 17 amino acids. Germline values: CDR1 SGHAT, CDR2 FQDESV (reference sequence). The CDR3 protein is CASSPPTGSSGANVLPF. CDR3 bases: TGTGCCAGCAGCCCCCCGACGGGGAGCTCTGGGGCTAACGTCCTGCCTTTC.

A single count supports this clonotype. This sequence may be a read error, since a much larger clone differs from it by one base. The CDR3 does not end in the conserved phenylalanine or tryptophan, so this is likely a read error. This rearrangement joins TRBV7-9 to TRBJ2-5; a possible D gene is TRBD2 (5 bases). The CDR3 spans 14 residues. The ends were cut back, 8 bases at V and 2 bases at J, with 15 bases in the middle. The germline V gene encodes CDR1 SEHNR and CDR2 FQNEAQ (reference sequence). CDR3 in amino acids: CASGKATGQETQYS. CDR3 coding DNA: TGTGCCAGCGGTAAGGCGACGGGGCAAGAGACCCAGTACTCC.

This clonotype was recorded many times. The genes are TRBV10-3 and TRBJ1-6; 7 bases are a match to TRBD1. The J segment lost 9 bases and the V segment lost 5 bases, leaving 7 bases of the junction unmatched. The CDR3 is 14 residues long. CDR1 is ENHRY, CDR2 SYGVKD, per germline. CDR3 DNA: TGTGCCATCAGTACAGGGGATATAACTTCACCCCTCCACTTT. Translation gives CAISTGDITSPLHF.

The chain links TRBV6-5 to TRBJ2-5, with TRBD1 matching over 9 bases. This CDR3 comprises 18 residues. V was pared by 5 bases and J by 9 bases, with 22 bases of the junction left unmatched. Germline V gene lookup returns CDR1 MNHEY and CDR2 SVGAGI. The CDR3 sequence is CASSRPPPTGGLKEAQYF. The CDR3 nucleotides read TGTGCCAGCAGTCGCCCCCCTCCAACAGGGGGCTTAAAGGAGGCCCAGTACTTC.

This clonotype was recorded only once. V gene TRBV4-2 combines with J gene TRBJ2-7; maybe TRBD1 (5 bases). The CDR3 sequence is 15 residues long. The germline V gene encodes CDR1 LGHNA and CDR2 YNFKEQ. The CDR3 is CVSSQDPGRAYEQYF. The CDR3 DNA follows: TGTGTCAGTAGCCAAGATCCAGGCAGGGCCTACGAGCAGTACTTC.

The CDR3 here is CASSKRQTYEQYF. Here the CDR3 DNA reads TGTGCCAGCAGTAAGAGACAGACCTACGAGCAGTACTTC. The chain combines TRBV12-3 or TRBV12-4 with TRBJ2-7; TRBD1 is a possible D gene (5 bases). The CDR3 is 13 amino acids. V dropped 5 bases and J dropped 2 bases, with 10 bases sitting between them.

This clonotype was recorded many times. The chain couples TRBV6-5 to TRBJ2-1; D is undetermined. Germline-derived CDR1 and CDR2 are MNHEY and SVGAGI. Deletions cut 5 bases from V and 3 bases from J, with 14 bases between. The CDR3 is 15 residues long. CDR3 residues: CASSPKWIDYNEQFF. Here the CDR3 DNA reads TGTGCCAGCAGTCCAAAATGGATAGACTACAATGAGCAGTTCTTC.

The chain has TRBV7-9 and TRBJ2-3; 9 bases line up with TRBD2. Germline CDR1 reads SEHNR; CDR2 reads FQNEAQ (reference sequence). The CDR3 has 15 residues. The J segment lost 2 bases and the V segment lost 8 bases, leaving 8 bases of the junction unmatched. CDR3 DNA: TGTGCCAGCCTTCCAGCGGGAGGCAACACAGATACGCAGTATTTT. As protein: CASLPAGGNTDTQYF. The whole variable domain, filled in from reference TRBV7-9 and TRBJ2-3, reads DTGVSQNPRHKITKRGQNVTFRCDPISEHNRLYWYRQTLGQGPEFLTYFQNEAQLEKSRLLSDRFSAERPKGSFSTLEIQRTEQGDSAMYLCASLPAGGNTDTQYFGPGTRLTVL.

Concerning this clonotype itself: Germline and junction disagree at one end, which may indicate a read error. V gene TRBV7-9 combines with J gene TRBJ2-7; TRBD1 aligns across 8 bases. Per germline, CDR1 SEHNR and CDR2 FQNEAQ (reference sequence). The CDR3 spans 15 residues. The CDR3 sequence is CANSLAGGATYEQYF. CDR3 coding DNA: TGTGCCAACAGCTTAGCAGGGGGCGCAACCTACGAGCAGTACTTC.

V gene TRBV29-1 combines with J gene TRBJ2-7; the match to TRBD2 covers 7 bases. This CDR3 has 14 amino acids. The germline V gene has CDR1 SQVTM and CDR2 ANQGSEA. The junction had 6 bases not matched to a gene; V was cut back by 4 bases and J by 0 bases. The CDR3 DNA follows: TGCAGCGTTGGCACATGGACTAGCTCCTACGAGCAGTACTTC. Translation: CSVGTWTSSYEQYF.

There are many counts of this clonotype. The chain uses TRBV12-3 or TRBV12-4 and TRBJ1-6, with 7 positions matching TRBD1. The CDR3 runs 15 residues. J was trimmed by 9 bases and V by 6 bases; bases with no gene match: 11. This chain's CDR3 is CASSQRQGSSSPLHF. As DNA, the CDR3 is TGTGCCAGCAGCCAACGACAGGGCTCTAGTTCACCCCTCCACTTT.

This clonotype occurred once. Its ends do not fully match the called genes, so a read error is possible. This chain connects TRBV11-3 to TRBJ2-2, with a tentative D call TRBD1 (5 bases). The CDR3 covers 15 residues. The V gene's germline CDR1 is SGHNT and CDR2 YENEEA. The CDR3 coding sequence is TGCGACAGCAGCTTAGATAAAGGGAAGACCGGGGAGCTGTTTTTT. Translated: CDSSLDKGKTGELFF.

Remarks on this clonotype: A much larger clone is a single base away; this may be a read error. The rearrangement uses TRBV9 and TRBJ2-1; 11 positions match TRBD2. This CDR3 contains 16 residues. CDR1 and CDR2 (germline): SGDLS, YYNGEE. The CDR3 region is CAGSDLAGGSYNEQFF. As DNA, the CDR3 is TGTGCCGGCAGCGATCTAGCGGGGGGCTCCTACAATGAGCAGTTCTTC.

As for this clonotype: Since the CDR3 does not end with the conserved phenylalanine or tryptophan, this likely comes from a read error. The chain recombines TRBV19 with TRBJ2-5; 8 bases are a match to TRBD1. Unmatched junction bases numbered 7, after V lost 7 bases and J lost 3 bases. The germline gives CDR1 LNHDA, CDR2 SQIVND (reference sequence). The CDR3 runs 14 residues. DNA of the CDR3: TGTGCCAGTAAAGTACAGGGGGGAGAAGAGACCCAGTACTCC. Its protein product is CASKVQGGEETQYS.

This clonotype was picked up one time. A read error may explain this, as a much larger clone is one base away. This chain connects TRBV30 to TRBJ1-5; D gene unclear. The CDR3 loop spans 13 amino acids. Between the trimmed V and J ends, which lost 4 bases and 3 bases, there was a span of 10 bases. Germline assignment: CDR1 GTSNPN and CDR2 SVGIG (reference sequence). The CDR3 sequence is CAWIDRNNQPQHF. The CDR3 region has the DNA TGTGCCTGGATCGACCGAAACAATCAGCCCCAGCATTTT.

Of note for this clonotype: Being one base from a much bigger clone, this may be a read error. V usage is TRBV4-1 and J usage is TRBJ2-3, with 8 bases lining up with TRBD2. V gave up 4 bases and J gave up 2 bases; unmatched junction bases: 8. Germline CDR1 and CDR2: MGHRA and YSYEKL. This CDR3 comprises 16 residues. The CDR3 protein is CASSLGTRGYTDTQYF. As DNA, the CDR3 is TGCGCCAGCAGCCTTGGGACTAGAGGATACACAGATACGCAGTATTTT.

As for this clonotype: One end of the junction varies from germline; a read error may be responsible. The CDR3 loop is CASSYVSGTDTKHF. DNA of the CDR3: TGTGCCAGCAGTTATGTGTCCGGCACAGATACGAAGCATTTT. The rearrangement uses TRBV6-5 and TRBJ2-3; D not certain. CDR3 length: 14 residues. CDR1 and CDR2 (germline): MNHEY, SVGAGI.

By frequency in the sample, this clonotype is medium-sized. J is TRBJ2-1 and V is TRBV6-1, with 9 positions matching TRBD1. The CDR3 covers 16 residues. V shed 6 bases, J shed 0 bases, and the junction held 6 bases outside the gene matches. Germline assignment: CDR1 MNHNS and CDR2 SASEGT. CDR3 residues: CASRGQGHDSYNEQFF. CDR3 DNA: TGTGCCAGCAGGGGACAGGGACACGACTCCTACAATGAGCAGTTCTTC.

As to this clonotype: Germline is not matched at one junction end, which may reflect a read error. The genes are TRBV5-1 and TRBJ2-3; D gene unclear. The CDR3 runs to 15 residues. Germline V gives CDR1 SGHRS, CDR2 YFSETQ. CDR3 DNA sequence: TGCGCCAGCGGCTTGGAGCGCCTAGTTTTGGGCACGCAGTATTTT. It translates to CASGLERLVLGTQYF.

This clonotype appeared a few times. A much more abundant neighbour one base away suggests this may be a read error. The chain is built from TRBV12-3 or TRBV12-4 and TRBJ1-4; D might be TRBD1 (6 bases). The CDR3 is 13 residues long. Trimming left V 8 bases short and J 9 bases short, with 16 bases between. The CDR3 protein is CASRKGGNQKLFF. In DNA form, the CDR3 reads TGTGCCAGCCGTAAAGGGGGAAATCAAAAACTGTTTTTT.

A word on this clonotype: Here the CDR3 omits its conserved ending phenylalanine or tryptophan, so a read error is the likely source. The V gene is TRBV6-6, the J gene TRBJ1-1; no clear D gene. The CDR3 is 15 residues long. Germline CDR1 is MNHNY and CDR2 is SVGAGI (reference sequence). The CDR3 is CACSYTRRDGTEAFL. CDR3 nucleotide sequence: TGTGCCTGCAGTTATACCAGGAGAGACGGAACTGAAGCTTTCCTT.

Of note for this clonotype: This could be a read error, since a much larger clone is one nucleotide away. The rearrangement uses TRBV5-1 and TRBJ2-1; D could derive from TRBD1 or TRBD2 (5 bases each). Trimming left V 7 bases short and J 5 bases short, with 13 bases between. This CDR3 region has 13 residues. Germline values: CDR1 SGHRS, CDR2 YFSETQ. The CDR3 reads CASGSGTHNEQFF. The CDR3 coding sequence is TGCGCCAGCGGGTCCGGGACCCACAATGAGCAGTTCTTC.

About this clonotype: A clone one base away is much larger, so this may be a read error. The CDR3 does not close with the conserved phenylalanine or tryptophan, likely indicating a read error. The V gene is TRBV7-8, the J gene TRBJ2-7; TRBD1 might be the D (5 bases). The germline gives CDR1 SGHVS, CDR2 FQNEAQ. The length of the CDR3 is 15 residues. The DNA of the CDR3 is TGTGCCAGCAGATTAGGTCAGGGTAATGTTTACGAGCAGTACTAC. Translation gives CASRLGQGNVYEQYY.

This clonotype appeared a single time. A read error may produce the germline difference seen at one junction end. The chain joins TRBV6-6 to TRBJ2-5, with D possibly TRBD1 on 5 matching bases. Germline V gene data show CDR1 as MNHNY and CDR2 as SVGAGI (reference sequence). The CDR3 is 14 residues long. Here the CDR3 DNA reads TGTGCCAGCAGTCTGGGCAGGGCTATGGAGACCCTGTACTTC. It codes for CASSLGRAMETLYF.

A word on this clonotype: This clone may be a read error of a much larger clone one base away. The V call is TRBV12-3 or TRBV12-4, the J call TRBJ2-1, with TRBD2 identical over 11 bases. The CDR3 extends over 16 amino acids. Unmatched junction bases numbered 9, after V lost 7 bases and J lost 4 bases. The CDR3, as DNA: TGTGCCAGCACGAAGACTGGGACTAGCGGATACAATGAGCAGTTCTTC. Protein: CASTKTGTSGYNEQFF.

About this clonotype itself: Germline is not matched at one junction end, which may reflect a read error. This chain links TRBV11-1 with TRBJ2-1; no firm D call. Germline lookup yields CDR1 SGHAT and CDR2 FQDESV (reference sequence). The CDR3 runs to 13 residues. The CDR3 loop reads CARSFGTDNEQFF. The CDR3 DNA reads TGTGCCCGCAGCTTCGGTACGGATAATGAACAGTTCTTC.